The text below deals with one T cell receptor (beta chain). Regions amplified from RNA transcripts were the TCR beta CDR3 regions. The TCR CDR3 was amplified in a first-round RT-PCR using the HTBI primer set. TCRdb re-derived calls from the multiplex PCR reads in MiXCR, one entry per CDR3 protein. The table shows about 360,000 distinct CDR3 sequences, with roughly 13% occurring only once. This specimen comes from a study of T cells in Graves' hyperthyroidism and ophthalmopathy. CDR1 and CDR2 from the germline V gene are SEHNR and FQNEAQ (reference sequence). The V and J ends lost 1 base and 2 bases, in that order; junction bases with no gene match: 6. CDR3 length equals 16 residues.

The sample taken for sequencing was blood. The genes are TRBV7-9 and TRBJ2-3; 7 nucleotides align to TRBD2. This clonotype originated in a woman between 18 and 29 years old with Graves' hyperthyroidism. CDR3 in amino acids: CASSLGASGPTDTQYF. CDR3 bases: TGTGCCAGCAGCTTAGGGGCTAGCGGACCCACAGATACGCAGTATTTT.